This T cell receptor (beta chain) was sequenced during a study of T cell responses to AZD1222 COVID-19 vaccine. Notes on the study in general: Baseline antibody screening turned up just six seropositive AZD1222 recipients. Clonal diversity was possibly underestimated, and the donors were mostly white British, with more females. With two AZD1222 doses given, Spike-specific TCR breadth and depth both rose.

Worth noting for this clone: Its antigen is still unknown.

V lost 7 bases to trimming and J lost 2 bases, with 17 bases between them. CDR3 size: 16 residues. Germline CDR1 reads ENHRY; CDR2 reads SYGVKD. Here immunoSEQ multiplex PCR was the method, and the copy in TCRdb shows in-frame clones only, minus some. This table has approximately 50,000 clones, roughly 90% appearing once. The sequence was obtained from an adult who received the AZD1222 COVID-19 vaccine. This specimen was peripheral blood, taken 28 days after the second AZD1222 dose. The chain has TRBV10-3 and TRBJ2-2, with D perhaps being TRBD1 or TRBD2 (5 bases each). The CDR3 here is CAITAGTPINTGELFF. The CDR3 DNA follows: TGTGCCATCACGGCCGGGACCCCCATTAACACCGGGGAGCTGTTTTTT.